Listed below are T cell receptor beta chains from one sample, sequenced in a study of graft-versus-host responses after intestinal transplantation. These TCRs' antigens remain unknown. This table comes from immunoSEQ multiplex PCR, and its TCRdb copy is limited to in-frame clones, with some not included. The sample records over 45,000 clones, about 90% being singletons. Here the sequenced sample was unstimulated CD4+ T cells sorted from spleen or lymph node cells, taken before transplant. These receptors all stem from a human donor who was the organ donor for an intestinal transplant. Each CDR3 is given with its conserved first and last residue. The D gene is left open where the match is weak. Not all rows give a size; the values are once, few, many and, for expanded clones, a class.

TRBD1 TRBJ2-5 . TRBV11-2 TGTGCCAGCAGCTTAGACTGGACAGGCCAAGAGACCCAGTACTTC CASSLDWTGQETQYF
. TRBJ2-7 . TRBV19 TGTGCCAGTAGTATCCGAGGGTATAGAGGAAGCAACGAGCAGTACTTC CASSIRGYRGSNEQYF
TRBD1 TRBJ2-5 once TRBV7-9 TGTGCCAGCAGCTCCAGGGGGAACCAGTACTTC CASSSRGNQYF
. TRBJ2-3 . TRBV5-3 TGTGCCAGAAGCTTGCCCAAGTTGAGGTGGACAGATACGCAGTATTTT CARSLPKLRWTDTQYF
. TRBJ2-7 . TRBV13 TGTGCCAGCAGCTTACGGCGGGGCCCTTACAGCTCCTACGAGCAGTACTTC CASSLRRGPYSSYEQYF
. TRBJ2-5 . TRBV5-4 TGTGCCAGCACCCTGGGACAAGGAGAGACCCAGTACTTC CASTLGQGETQYF
. TRBJ1-5 few TRBV19 TGTGCCAGTAGTATAGTGGGGCAGGGGTTTCAGCCCCAGCATTTT CASSIVGQGFQPQHF
TRBD2 TRBJ2-1 . TRBV5-1 TGCGCCAGCAGCATATTAGCGGGAAAGGACAATGAGCAGTTCTTC CASSILAGKDNEQFF
TRBD1 TRBJ2-7 . TRBV5-1 TGCGCCAGCAGCTTGACAGGGGACTACGAGCAGTACTTC CASSLTGDYEQYF
. TRBJ1-2 . TRBV9 TGTGCCAGCAGCGTTTCAGGGGCTTATGGCTACACCTTC CASSVSGAYGYTF
TRBD1 TRBJ2-7 . TRBV19 TGTGCCAGTAGTATAGGACAGGACAGGGAGGACGAGCAGTACTTC CASSIGQDREDEQYF
TRBD1 TRBJ2-3 . TRBV29-1 TGCAGCGTTGTGCGGACAGGGGGCAAAACAGATACGCAGTATTTT CSVVRTGGKTDTQYF
. TRBJ1-1 . TRBV29-1 TGCAGCGCGAGAAAGGGGCAGAATGAAGCTTTCTTT CSARKGQNEAFF
TRBD2 TRBJ2-1 once TRBV19 TGTGCCAGTAGTTGGAGTAGCGGGAGACGTATGGGGTATGAGCAGTTCTTC CASSWSSGRRMGYEQFF
. TRBJ1-2 . TRBV5-6 TGTGCCAGCAGCTTGTTCGAGGCCTTCTCCGGCTACACCTTC CASSLFEAFSGYTF
TRBD2 TRBJ2-3 . TRBV30 TGTGCCTGGGAAAGGGACTACGGGAGTTCAGATACGCAGTATTTT CAWERDYGSSDTQYF
. TRBJ1-1 . TRBV7-9 TGTGCCAGCAGCTCCTACAGGGATAACACTGAAGCTTTCTTT CASSSYRDNTEAFF
. TRBJ2-7 once TRBV6-1 TGTGCCAGCAGTGTAAACTACGAGCAGTACTTC CASSVNYEQYF
TRBD1 TRBJ1-1 . TRBV2 TGTGCCAGCATGGGGACAGTCTTGAACACTGAAGCTTTCTTT CASMGTVLNTEAFF
. TRBJ2-5 . TRBV4-3 TGCGCCAGCAGCCAAGATGAGTTAGCGTCCCCGGTTCGGTACTTC CASSQDELASPVRYF
. TRBJ1-5 . TRBV10-1 TGCGCCAGCAGTGAGTACGACAGTTCCCACCAACATCAGCCCCAGCATTTT CASSEYDSSHQHQPQHF
. TRBJ1-1 . TRBV5-1 TGCGCCAGCAGCTTGGAGGGAGGGGGCACTGAAGCTTTCTTT CASSLEGGGTEAFF
TRBD2 TRBJ2-1 . TRBV11-2 TGTGCCAGCAGCCTCGGAACTAGCGGGAGAAACAATGAGCAGTTCTTC CASSLGTSGRNNEQFF
TRBD1 TRBJ1-2 . TRBV7-8 TGTGCCAGCAGCTTAGTTGGGACAGGGGGTTCCGGCTATGGCTACACCTTC CASSLVGTGGSGYGYTF
TRBD1 TRBJ2-7 few TRBV7-8 TGTGCCAGCAGCCCACAGGGGGACGAGCAGTACTTC CASSPQGDEQYF
TRBD1 TRBJ1-2 few TRBV4-1 TGCGCCAGCAGCCAAGGGGGACAGGGTGGATCTGGCTACACCTTC CASSQGGQGGSGYTF
. TRBJ1-1 few TRBV6-6 TGTGCCAGCCAGTTGAACACTGAAGCTTTCTTT CASQLNTEAFF
. TRBJ2-3 . TRBV5-1 TGCGCCAGCAGCTTCGAGGCCACAGATACGCAGTATTTT CASSFEATDTQYF
. TRBJ2-1 . TRBV7-9 TGTGCCAGCAGCTTATCCGGTGCGAGACTCAATGAGCAGTTCTTC CASSLSGARLNEQFF
. TRBJ1-2 . TRBV12-1 TGTGCCAGCAGCTTTGCGCGGGGACCTTTGGGAGGCCCGGTCCCCACCTTC CASSFARGPLGGPVPTF
. TRBJ2-3 . TRBV6-1 TGTGCCAGCAGTGAAGGGAGTAGCCCTAGCACAGATACGCAGTATTTT CASSEGSSPSTDTQYF
. TRBJ1-4 . TRBV5-1 TGCGCCAGCAGCTTACTCACTGCAACTAATGAAAAACTGTTTTTT CASSLLTATNEKLFF
. TRBJ1-6 . TRBV5-1 TGCGCCAGCAGCTTGTGGCAGGTCAATTCACCCCTCCACTTT CASSLWQVNSPLHF
. TRBJ2-1 . TRBV9 TGTGCCAGCAGCGGTAGCGGCATGTTGTTCTTC CASSGSGMLFF
. TRBJ2-2 . TRBV13 TGTGCCAGCAGCTCCCCACTAGGGACTAACACCGGGGAGCTGTTTTTT CASSSPLGTNTGELFF